This T cell receptor beta chain was documented in a study of T cell responses to AZD1222 COVID-19 vaccine. Background on the study: Second-dose groups at about 4 or about 12 weeks were pooled. General observations from the study: Donors were largely white British and mainly female; clonal diversity was possibly underestimated. Rises in breadth and depth of Spike-specific TCRs came after two AZD1222 doses. Seropositive status at baseline applied to only 5 to 7 AZD1222 recipients.

A remark on this clone: The antigen remains unidentified.

Clones were read by immunoSEQ multiplex PCR, and TCRdb kept only the in-frame ones, dropping some. The sample contains approximately 120,000 clones, approximately 94% of which appear only once. This CDR3 comprises 11 residues. Germline lookup yields CDR1 SEHNR and CDR2 FQNEAQ (reference sequence). Between the trimmed V and J ends, which lost 6 bases and 4 bases, there was a span of 6 bases. This chain connects TRBV7-9 to TRBJ1-2; no clear D gene. The sample was peripheral blood, taken on day 0 of AZD1222 vaccination. This TCR came from an adult in good health. CDR3 in DNA: TGTGCCAGCAGTAAGGGCTATGGCTACACCTTC. Its protein is CASSKGYGYTF.